The 21 T cell receptor beta chains in this list originate from one sample, sequenced in a study of shared clonotypes between healthy human individuals. TCRdb keeps only in-frame clones here, not all; method: immunoSEQ multiplex PCR. The profile shows millions of clones, 85% to 95% of them singletons. The source material was naive CD4+ T cells sorted from blood. Subset indicated: CD45RA+ positively selected. The receptors were sampled from a young man in good health.

The rearrangement links TRBV4-1 to TRBJ2-7, with a possible D match to TRBD1 (5 bases). CDR3 length equals 15 residues. The V end was cut by 3 bases, the J end by 4 bases, with 16 bases between. Looked up from germline, CDR1 is MGHRA and CDR2 is YSYEKL. The CDR3 nucleotides read TGCGCCAGCAGCCAGCAGGGCAAGGTAGGGTACGAGCAGTACTTC. Its translation is CASSQQGKVGYEQYF.

The chain carries TRBV5-4 and TRBJ1-1, with 7 positions matching TRBD1. V shed 2 bases, J shed 0 bases, and the junction held 13 bases outside the gene matches. This CDR3 spans 18 amino acids. CDR1 is SGHNT and CDR2 is YYREEE in the germline V gene (reference sequence). In nucleotides, the CDR3 is TGTGCCAGCAGCTTACAACCGGGACAGAGTTTCATGAACACTGAAGCTTTCTTT. Its protein product is CASSLQPGQSFMNTEAFF.

The chain recombines TRBV10-3 with TRBJ2-2, with TRBD1 matching 9 bases. Trimming cost V 10 bases and J 4 bases; bases outside gene matches: 7. This CDR3 has 14 amino acids. The germline CDR1 and CDR2 sequences are ENHRY and SYGVKD. The CDR3 coding sequence is TGTGCCAGCGGGGGACAGGGTGGCACCGGGGAGCTGTTTTTT. Translated, it gives CASGGQGGTGELFF.

J is TRBJ2-7 and V is TRBV5-1, with D maybe TRBD2 (5 bases). This CDR3 has 14 residues. The V end lost 5 bases, the J end lost 1 base, and 13 bases lay between the germline ends. Germline assignment: CDR1 SGHRS and CDR2 YFSETQ. The CDR3 loop is CASRVEAVSYEQYF. The CDR3 nucleotides are TGCGCCAGCAGAGTGGAGGCAGTATCCTACGAGCAGTACTTC.

This clone was counted once. This chain joins TRBV11-3 and TRBJ2-1; 8 nucleotides line up with TRBD1. J was trimmed by 8 bases and V by 3 bases; bases with no gene match: 3. CDR1 is SGHNT, CDR2 YENEEA, per germline. The CDR3 length is 13 residues. In DNA form, the CDR3 reads TGTGCCAGCAGCTTGGACAGGGAGGATGAGCAGTTCTTC. Protein product: CASSLDREDEQFF.

V gene TRBV10-2 combines with J gene TRBJ2-5; TRBD2 matches 7 bases. The CDR3 has 18 amino acids. J was trimmed by 4 bases and V by 0 bases; bases with no gene match: 14. Per the germline V gene, CDR1 is WSHSY and CDR2 is SAAADI. The CDR3 DNA follows: TGCGCCAGCAGTGAGTCCTGGCGGGGGTCTCTCTCGGGAGAGACCCAGTACTTC. It yields the protein CASSESWRGSLSGETQYF.

This rearrangement joins TRBV28 to TRBJ2-3, with 9 bases fitting TRBD1. CDR1 and CDR2 (germline): MDHEN, SYDVKM. The CDR3 spans 16 residues. The junction had 13 bases not matched to a gene; V was cut back by 7 bases and J by 5 bases. CDR3 residues: CASIPSPGQGEDTQYF. The DNA of the CDR3 is TGTGCCAGCATCCCTTCCCCGGGACAGGGAGAAGATACGCAGTATTTT.

The J gene is TRBJ1-2, the V gene TRBV6-4; no clear D. Germline V gene sequence: CDR1 MRHNA, CDR2 SNTAGT. The CDR3 is 13 residues long. The V gene lost 0 bases and the J gene lost 8 bases, with 10 bases spanning the gap. The CDR3: CASSDSPGGGYTF. The CDR3, as DNA: TGTGCCAGCAGTGACTCCCCCGGCGGAGGCTACACCTTC.

J is TRBJ1-1 and V is TRBV19, with D unclear. This CDR3 has 15 amino acids. Between the trimmed V and J ends, which lost 1 base and 3 bases, there was a span of 12 bases. Germline V gives CDR1 LNHDA, CDR2 SQIVND (reference sequence). CDR3 protein: CASSIGGGRDTEAFF. In DNA form, the CDR3 reads TGTGCCAGTAGTATAGGGGGAGGAAGGGACACTGAAGCTTTCTTT.

V usage is TRBV5-1 and J usage is TRBJ1-2, with 9 positions matching TRBD1. Germline V CDR1 and CDR2: SGHRS, YFSETQ. Trimming cost V 0 bases and J 4 bases; bases outside gene matches: 4. The CDR3 runs to 15 residues. CDR3: CASSLEAGQGYGYTF. Here the CDR3 DNA reads TGCGCCAGCAGCTTGGAGGCGGGACAGGGCTATGGCTACACCTTC.

The genes are TRBV10-1 and TRBJ1-6; 9 nucleotides line up with TRBD1. The J segment lost 10 bases and the V segment lost 5 bases, leaving 9 bases of the junction unmatched. The CDR3 loop spans 15 amino acids. The germline V gene has CDR1 WNHNN and CDR2 SYGVQD (reference sequence). The chain's CDR3 is CASSPGTGKFSPLHF. CDR3 in DNA: TGCGCCAGCAGTCCCGGGACAGGGAAATTCTCACCCCTCCACTTT.

This sequence joins TRBV6-5 and TRBJ2-7; TRBD1 is a possible D gene (5 bases). The CDR3 extends over 16 amino acids. V dropped 0 bases and J dropped 5 bases, with 17 bases sitting between them. Germline values: CDR1 MNHEY, CDR2 SVGAGI. CDR3 in amino acids: CASSYSSRRVAHEQYF. The CDR3, as DNA: TGTGCCAGCAGTTACTCGTCTCGCAGGGTCGCCCACGAGCAGTACTTC.

This chain connects TRBV2 to TRBJ2-7, with D possibly called TRBD1 or TRBD2 (5 bases each). Looked up from germline, CDR1 is SNHLY and CDR2 is FYNNEI. CDR3 length: 15 residues. V was shortened by 8 bases and J by 3 bases, with 20 bases between the two germline ends. CDR3 sequence reads: CASRKMGEGSYEQYF. DNA of the CDR3: TGTGCCAGCCGCAAGATGGGGGAAGGGAGCTACGAGCAGTACTTC. Using reference TRBV2 and TRBJ2-7 for the parts outside the CDR3, the full variable domain is EPEVTQTPSHQVTQMGQEVILRCVPISNHLYFYWYRQILGQKVEFLVSFYNNEISEKSEIFDDQFSVERPDGSNFTLKIRSTKLEDSAMYFCASRKMGEGSYEQYFGPGTRLTVT.

The CDR3 region is CASSPQRGGVQETQYF. As DNA, the CDR3 is TGTGCCAGCTCACCCCAACGGGGGGGGGTCCAAGAGACCCAGTACTTC. The chain carries TRBV18 and TRBJ2-5; 8 bases map to TRBD2. The V and J ends lost 3 bases and 1 base, in that order; junction bases with no gene match: 7. Germline lookup yields CDR1 KGHSH and CDR2 LQKENI. The CDR3 runs to 16 residues.

The rearrangement links TRBV5-1 to TRBJ2-2; D is ambiguous. This CDR3 has 17 residues. The germline gives CDR1 SGHRS, CDR2 YFSETQ. The germline V and J ends were trimmed by 0 bases and 0 bases, with 12 bases remaining between them. This chain's CDR3 is CASSLVPGTTNTGELFF. The DNA of the CDR3 is TGCGCCAGCAGCTTGGTTCCAGGAACTACGAACACCGGGGAGCTGTTTTTT.

The V and J genes are TRBV4-2 and TRBJ1-5; the D gene is possibly TRBD1 (5 bases). There are 14 residues in the CDR3. Germline V gives CDR1 LGHNA, CDR2 YNFKEQ. V was shortened by 3 bases and J by 5 bases, with 11 bases between the two germline ends. CDR3 in amino acids: CASSQDDSYQPQHF. The CDR3 coding sequence is TGTGCCAGCAGCCAGGACGACAGCTATCAGCCCCAGCATTTT.

In regard to this clone: The same CDR3 is also encoded by other DNA sequences in this sample. The chain combines TRBV18 with TRBJ1-1, with D possibly being TRBD1 (6 bases). Germline V gene data show CDR1 as KGHSH and CDR2 as LQKENI. The V end was cut by 0 bases, the J end by 1 base, with 6 bases between. The CDR3 is 14 amino acids. Here the CDR3 DNA reads TGTGCCAGCTCACCACCGGGACAGAACACTGAAGCTTTCTTT. This gives the protein CASSPPGQNTEAFF.

V gene TRBV6-5 combines with J gene TRBJ2-1; TRBD2 matches 11 bases. Germline V gene sequence: CDR1 MNHEY, CDR2 SVGAGI. V trimming: 5 bases; J trimming: 9 bases; junction bases outside the gene matches: 3. The CDR3 length is 13 residues. The CDR3 loop reads CASSLGLAGEQFF. In DNA form, the CDR3 reads TGTGCCAGCAGTCTAGGACTAGCGGGTGAGCAGTTCTTC.

V and J are TRBV25-1 and TRBJ1-6; maybe TRBD1 (6 bases). Germline CDR1 MGHDK, CDR2 SYGVNS. The CDR3 totals 14 residues. V lost 4 bases and J 7 bases, leaving 11 bases between the germline ends. Here the CDR3 reads CASSVGGGNSPLHF. The CDR3 DNA reads TGTGCCAGCAGTGTAGGAGGGGGAAATTCACCCCTCCACTTT.

This clone showed up just once. Distinct nucleotide sequences in the sample also encode this CDR3. The chain has TRBV2 and TRBJ1-5; TRBD1 aligns across 12 bases. In germline, CDR1 is SNHLY, CDR2 FYNNEI. The CDR3 is 15 residues long. V gave up 6 bases and J gave up 7 bases; unmatched junction bases: 7. CDR3 protein: CASSAGQGARQPQHF. CDR3 bases: TGTGCCAGCAGCGCGGGACAGGGGGCAAGACAGCCCCAGCATTTT.

This clone appeared a single time. The gene calls are TRBV10-2 and TRBJ2-5, with TRBD1 matching 7 bases. This CDR3 is 13 amino acids long. J gave up 2 bases and V 8 bases, and 5 bases lay outside the gene matches. Looked up from germline, CDR1 is WSHSY and CDR2 is SAAADI. Here the CDR3 reads CASHRGQQETQYF. The CDR3, as DNA: TGCGCCAGCCACAGGGGACAACAAGAGACCCAGTACTTC.